Below are 14 T cell receptor beta chains sequenced from a single sample in a study of spatial heterogeneity in lung cancer. One entry per CDR3 protein, called by TCRdb with MiXCR from the 5' RACE reads. The data contain 4,200 or so distinct CDR3 sequences, 9.5% to 14% of them singletons. Time point reported: sample taken at primary tumor resection. Broader study findings: Tracking of tumor mutation counts was seen in expanded intratumoral alpha and beta TCR counts.

Antigen specificity for these receptors is unknown. The specimen comprised lung tumor tissue, sampled at surgery. The receptors originated from a male donor with early-stage non-small cell lung cancer.

The V gene is TRBV20-1, the J gene TRBJ2-3; TRBD2 matches 11 bases. CDR3 length: 17 residues. Trimming removed 2 bases from V and 0 bases from J; junction bases left unmatched: 7. The germline gives CDR1 DFQATT, CDR2 SNEGSKA (reference sequence). The CDR3 protein is CSARSWTSGQSTDTQYF. The CDR3 coding sequence is TGCAGTGCTAGATCCTGGACTAGCGGGCAGAGCACAGATACGCAGTATTTT.

The sample holds a few counts of this clonotype. This chain connects TRBV28 to TRBJ2-1; 7 bases match TRBD2. The trim removed 5 bases at V and 0 bases at J, leaving 7 bases unmatched. The CDR3 totals 16 residues. Germline CDR1 is MDHEN and CDR2 is SYDVKM. The CDR3 spells CASSGRDAGSYNEQFF. The CDR3 DNA reads TGTGCCAGCAGTGGGAGGGACGCCGGCTCCTACAATGAGCAGTTCTTC.

The V and J genes are TRBV7-2 and TRBJ2-1, with TRBD2 matching over 8 bases. CDR3 size: 13 residues. Germline trimming cut 2 bases from V and 9 bases from J; bases unmatched to any gene: 3. Germline V gene data show CDR1 as SGHTA and CDR2 as FQGNSA. This chain's CDR3 is CASSLKRELEQFF. The CDR3, as DNA: TGTGCCAGCAGCTTAAAGCGGGAGCTTGAGCAGTTCTTC.

This clonotype is medium-sized in the sample. CDR3 coding DNA: TGTGCCTACGACAGGATGAGCACAGATACGCAGTATTTT. It yields the protein CAYDRMSTDTQYF. V usage is TRBV30 and J usage is TRBJ2-3; weak D call: TRBD1 (6 bases). CDR1 and CDR2 from the germline V gene are GTSNPN and SVGIG (reference sequence). This CDR3 comprises 13 residues. The V end lost 7 bases, the J end lost 0 bases, and 11 bases lay between the germline ends.

Only a few counts were recorded for this clonotype. The CDR3, as DNA: TGTGCCAGCAGTTTTTCCGGGGCCAACGTCCTGACTTTC. Translating it yields CASSFSGANVLTF. This chain links TRBV12-3 or TRBV12-4 with TRBJ2-6; D not resolved. The CDR3 consists of 13 residues. The V end was cut by 3 bases, the J end by 4 bases, with 4 bases between.

The chain carries TRBV10-3 and TRBJ2-7; 9 bases are a match to TRBD1. Looked up from germline, CDR1 is ENHRY and CDR2 is SYGVKD. The junction had 12 bases not matched to a gene; V was cut back by 7 bases and J by 5 bases. This CDR3 region has 15 residues. CDR3 in amino acids: CAINQGQGRGDEQYV. The CDR3 coding sequence is TGTGCCATCAACCAGGGACAGGGTCGAGGAGACGAGCAGTACGTC.

This clonotype was seen ten or more times. This chain links TRBV7-2 with TRBJ1-4; maybe TRBD1 (5 bases). Germline CDR1 is SGHTA and CDR2 is FQGNSA. Trimming took 5 bases from V and 8 from J, leaving 15 bases between them. CDR3 size: 14 residues. The chain's CDR3 is CASSPTGVGEKLFF. In nucleotides, the CDR3 is TGTGCCAGCAGCCCCACGGGGGTAGGGGAAAAACTGTTTTTT.

By sample share, this clonotype is medium-sized. The V call is TRBV19, the J call TRBJ1-6; D remains unclear. The germline V and J ends were trimmed by 5 bases and 5 bases, with 13 bases remaining between them. The CDR3 length is 15 residues. Germline lookup yields CDR1 LNHDA and CDR2 SQIVND (reference sequence). CDR3 coding DNA: TGTGCCAGTAGTCCTCCGTCCTTGAATAATTCACCCCTCCACTTT. It specifies CASSPPSLNNSPLHF. Using reference TRBV19 and TRBJ1-6 for the parts outside the CDR3, the full variable domain is DGGITQSPKYLFRKEGQNVTLSCEQNLNHDAMYWYRQDPGQGLRLIYYSQIVNDFQKGDIAEGYSVSREKKESFPLTVTSAQKNPTAFYLCASSPPSLNNSPLHFGNGTRLTVT.

This clonotype appeared a few times. The J gene is TRBJ2-7, the V gene TRBV7-8; D is unresolved. The CDR3 is 13 amino acids. Germline CDR1 SGHVS, CDR2 FQNEAQ. The germline V and J ends were trimmed by 2 bases and 0 bases, with 5 bases remaining between them. The CDR3 nucleotides read TGTGCCAGCAGCTTAACCAACTCCTACGAGCAGTACTTC. Protein sequence: CASSLTNSYEQYF.

The rearrangement links TRBV5-1 to TRBJ1-1, with D maybe TRBD1 (5 bases). In germline, CDR1 is SGHRS, CDR2 YFSETQ. V lost 4 bases and J 1 base, leaving 14 bases between the germline ends. The CDR3 totals 15 residues. This CDR3 is CASSGMGPPNTEAFF. The CDR3, as DNA: TGCGCCAGCAGCGGGATGGGACCCCCGAACACTGAAGCTTTCTTT.

In this sample, this clonotype turned up many times. The chain links TRBV7-2 to TRBJ2-4; D is ambiguous. V lost 6 bases to trimming and J lost 0 bases, with 9 bases between them. This CDR3 contains 14 residues. Per the germline V gene, CDR1 is SGHTA and CDR2 is FQGNSA. The CDR3 spells CASRLSLAKNIQYF. Here the CDR3 DNA reads TGTGCCAGCAGATTGAGTCTAGCCAAAAACATTCAGTACTTC.

This clonotype has more than one count but fewer than ten. CDR3: CATSRGDRGQETQYF. Here the CDR3 DNA reads TGTGCCACCAGCAGAGGGGATCGGGGTCAAGAGACCCAGTACTTC. The chain has TRBV15 and TRBJ2-5, with D tentatively TRBD2 (5 bases). The germline gives CDR1 LNHNV, CDR2 YYDKDF (reference sequence). Trimming left V 1 base short and J 2 bases short, with 11 bases between. The CDR3 totals 15 residues.

J is TRBJ1-2 and V is TRBV3-1; the D is unclear. Trimming left V 6 bases short and J 4 bases short, with 6 bases between. Germline loops: CDR1 LGHDT, CDR2 YNNKEL (reference sequence). The CDR3 consists of 11 residues. The CDR3 loop is CASRGSYGYTF. DNA for the CDR3: TGTGCCAGCAGGGGTAGCTATGGCTACACCTTC.

This clonotype was found a few times. The chain uses TRBV6-2 or TRBV6-3 and TRBJ2-5, with unresolved D. From germline, CDR1 is MNHEY and CDR2 SVGEGT. This CDR3 is built from 11 residues. The CDR3, as DNA: TGTGCGTGTGGCGGATCGGAGACCCAGTACTTC. It translates to CACGGSETQYF.